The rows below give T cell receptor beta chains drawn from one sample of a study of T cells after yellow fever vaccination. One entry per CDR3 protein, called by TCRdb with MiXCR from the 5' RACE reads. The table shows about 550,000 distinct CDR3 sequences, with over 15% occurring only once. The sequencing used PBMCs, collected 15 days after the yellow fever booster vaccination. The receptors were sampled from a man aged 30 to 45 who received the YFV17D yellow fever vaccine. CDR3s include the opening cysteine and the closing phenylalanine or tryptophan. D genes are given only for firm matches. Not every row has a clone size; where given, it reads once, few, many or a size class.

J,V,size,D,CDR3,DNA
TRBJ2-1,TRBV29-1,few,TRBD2,CSVAKAELAGNNEQFF,TGCAGCGTAGCCAAAGCGGAACTAGCGGGAAACAATGAGCAGTTCTTC
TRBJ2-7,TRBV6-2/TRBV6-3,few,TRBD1,CASEDRARYEQYF,TGTGCCAGCGAAGACAGGGCCCGCTACGAGCAGTACTTC
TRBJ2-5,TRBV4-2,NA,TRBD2,CASSQDSGGLQETQYF,TGTGCCAGCAGCCAAGATAGCGGGGGGCTCCAAGAGACCCAGTACTTC
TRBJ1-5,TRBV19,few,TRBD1,CASSQETGRNQPQHF,TGTGCCAGTAGCCAGGAGACAGGGCGCAATCAGCCCCAGCATTTT
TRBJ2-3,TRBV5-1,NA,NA,CASSLVSGDITDTQYF,TGCGCCAGCAGCTTGGTCAGCGGAGATATCACAGATACGCAGTATTTT
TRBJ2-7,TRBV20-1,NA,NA,CSAMVPEQYF,TGCAGTGCTATGGTTCCCGAGCAGTACTTC
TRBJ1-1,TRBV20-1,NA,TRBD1,CSPRQGADDTEAFF,TGCAGCCCTAGACAGGGGGCTGATGACACTGAAGCTTTCTTT
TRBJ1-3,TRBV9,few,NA,CASSGTGSLENTIYF,TGTGCCAGCAGCGGTACAGGGAGTTTAGAGAACACCATATATTTT
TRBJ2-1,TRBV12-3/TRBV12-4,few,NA,CASSSGGAAYNEQFF,TGTGCCAGCAGTTCGGGCGGGGCTGCCTACAATGAGCAGTTCTTC
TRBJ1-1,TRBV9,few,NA,CASSVDGGAEAFF,TGTGCCAGCAGCGTAGACGGAGGAGCTGAAGCTTTCTTT
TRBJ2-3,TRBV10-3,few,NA,CAISESIFAGTTQYF,TGTGCCATCAGTGAGTCGATTTTCGCGGGGACTACGCAGTATTTT
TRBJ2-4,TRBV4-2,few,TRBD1,CASSPSGTGVGNIQYF,TGTGCCAGCAGCCCATCTGGGACAGGGGTGGGAAACATTCAGTACTTC
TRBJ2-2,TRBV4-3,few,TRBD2,CASSQVSGTSDRELFF,TGCGCCAGCAGCCAAGTTTCTGGGACTAGCGACAGGGAGCTGTTTTTT
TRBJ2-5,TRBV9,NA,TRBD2,CASSTSTSGRKTQYF,TGTGCCAGCAGCACCTCGACTAGCGGGAGAAAGACCCAGTACTTC
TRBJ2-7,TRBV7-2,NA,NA,CASSLVLQGRQYF,TGTGCCAGCAGCTTAGTATTACAGGGCCGGCAGTACTTC
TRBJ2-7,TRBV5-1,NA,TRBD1,CASSWGDRVSYEQYF,TGCGCCAGCAGCTGGGGGGACAGGGTATCGTACGAGCAGTACTTC
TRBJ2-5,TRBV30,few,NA,CAWSTGSETQYF,TGTGCCTGGAGTACAGGGTCCGAGACCCAGTACTTC
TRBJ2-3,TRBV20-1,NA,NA,CSGWGSSPRGDTQYF,TGCAGTGGCTGGGGATCTAGCCCAAGGGGAGATACGCAGTATTTT
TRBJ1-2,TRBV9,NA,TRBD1,CASSKEGQVGYTF,TGTGCCAGCAGCAAAGAAGGACAGGTCGGCTACACCTTC
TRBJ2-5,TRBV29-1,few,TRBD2,CSVDNKGGPETQYF,TGCAGCGTTGATAATAAGGGAGGGCCGGAGACCCAGTACTTC
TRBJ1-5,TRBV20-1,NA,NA,CSASQGDGDQPQHF,TGCAGTGCTAGCCAGGGAGATGGGGATCAGCCCCAGCATTTT
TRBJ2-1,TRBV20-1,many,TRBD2,CSAARRASGENEQFF,TGCAGTGCTGCTCGGCGGGCTAGCGGTGAGAATGAGCAGTTCTTC
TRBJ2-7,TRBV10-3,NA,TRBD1,CAISPRDSAYEQYF,TGTGCCATCAGCCCTCGGGACAGCGCCTACGAGCAGTACTTC
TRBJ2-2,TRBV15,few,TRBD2,CATPSGANTGELFF,TGTGCCACCCCCAGCGGGGCTAACACCGGGGAGCTGTTTTTT
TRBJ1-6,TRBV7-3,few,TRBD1,CASSQQGAESPLHF,TGTGCCAGCAGCCAACAGGGGGCGGAATCACCCCTCCACTTT
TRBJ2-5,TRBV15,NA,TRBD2,CATRILPGLAGEETQYF,TGTGCCACCAGAATCCTCCCGGGACTAGCGGGAGAAGAGACCCAGTACTTC
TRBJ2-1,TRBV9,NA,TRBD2,CASSVEGGRANEQFF,TGTGCCAGCAGCGTAGAGGGCGGGAGGGCCAATGAGCAGTTCTTC
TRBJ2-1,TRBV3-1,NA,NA,CASSHWEQRAQFF,TGTGCCAGCAGCCACTGGGAGCAGCGCGCACAGTTCTTC
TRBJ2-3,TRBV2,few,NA,CASSEENSPDTQYF,TGTGCCAGCAGTGAGGAGAACTCCCCAGATACGCAGTATTTT
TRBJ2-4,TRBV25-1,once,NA,CASSEFGPAPGGGLAKNIQYF,TGTGCCAGCAGTGAATTCGGTCCGGCGCCAGGGGGGGGACTAGCCAAAAACATTCAGTACTTC
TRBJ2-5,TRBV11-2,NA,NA,CASSSYGPRRETQYF,TGTGCCAGCAGCTCATATGGACCCCGGCGAGAGACCCAGTACTTC
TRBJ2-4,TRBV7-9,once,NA,CASSLVEFLAKNIQYF,TGTGCCAGCAGCTTAGTTGAGTTTCTAGCCAAAAACATTCAGTACTTC
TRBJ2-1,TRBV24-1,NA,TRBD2,CASGTSGHHDQFF,TGTGCCTCCGGGACTAGCGGGCACCACGACCAGTTCTTC
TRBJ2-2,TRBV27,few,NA,CASSKGRTNTGELFF,TGTGCCAGCAGCAAGGGACGGACGAACACCGGGGAGCTGTTTTTT
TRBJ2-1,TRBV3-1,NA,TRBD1,CASRFEGQRNEQFF,TGTGCCAGCAGATTTGAGGGACAGCGCAATGAGCAGTTCTTC
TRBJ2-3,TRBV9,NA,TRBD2,CASSGTSNTDTQYF,TGTGCCAGTTCCGGGACTAGCAATACAGATACGCAGTATTTT
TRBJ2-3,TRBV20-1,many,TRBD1,CSASGTGGSDTQYF,TGCAGTGCTTCCGGGACAGGGGGTTCAGATACGCAGTATTTT
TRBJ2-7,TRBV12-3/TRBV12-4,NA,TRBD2,CASSQRLAGVGEQYF,TGTGCCAGCAGCCAGAGGCTAGCGGGAGTGGGGGAGCAGTACTTC
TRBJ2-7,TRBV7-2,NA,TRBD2,CASSLQGLADEQYF,TGTGCCAGCAGCTTACAGGGACTAGCGGACGAGCAGTACTTC
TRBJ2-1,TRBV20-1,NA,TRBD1,CSARPGTATYNEQFF,TGCAGTGCCAGACCCGGGACAGCAACCTACAATGAGCAGTTCTTC
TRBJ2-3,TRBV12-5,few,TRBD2,CASGLTSGGTDTQYF,TGTGCTAGTGGCTTGACTAGCGGGGGCACAGATACGCAGTATTTT
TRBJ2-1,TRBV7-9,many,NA,CASSLDGRYNEQFF,TGTGCCAGCAGCTTAGATGGGAGATACAATGAGCAGTTCTTC
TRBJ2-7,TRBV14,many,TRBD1,CASSPRAGGEQYF,TGTGCCAGCAGCCCCAGGGCAGGGGGCGAGCAGTACTTC
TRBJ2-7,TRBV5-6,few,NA,CASTGLTYEQYF,TGTGCCAGCACAGGACTCACCTACGAGCAGTACTTC
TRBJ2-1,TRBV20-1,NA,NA,CSGLDRGTNEQFF,TGCAGTGGCCTAGATAGGGGGACCAATGAGCAGTTCTTC